This entry is about one TCR beta chain. The data stem from a study of shared clonotypes between healthy human individuals. The V and J ends lost 4 bases and 1 base respectively, with 8 bases between them. Germline lookup yields CDR1 SGHRS and CDR2 YFSETQ. CDR3 length: 13 amino acids. Those who donated were healthy HIV-negative adults, with no recent acute infections or vaccinations reported. Only Caucasian adults living in Nashville, Tennessee served as donors. A CD45RA-negative memory subset and a CD45RA+ naive subset were separated from the CD4+ cells. Generated by immunoSEQ multiplex PCR, the TCRdb table keeps only in-frame clones and is missing some. The sample contains around 2.1 million clones, almost 96% of which appear only once.

The sequencing input was naive CD4+ T cells sorted from blood. This sample's subset: CD45RA+ positively selected. J is TRBJ1-1 and V is TRBV5-1; D gene uncertain. The clonotype comes from a man aged 18 to 35 in good health. CDR3 in DNA: TGCGCCAGCAGCCCCCAAGAGAACACTGAAGCTTTCTTT. It codes for CASSPQENTEAFF.